This TCR beta chain derives from a study of cytomegalovirus exposure and HLA in healthy donors. Overall study results and limits: It was approximately 150 TCR beta chains that were listed as cytomegalovirus-associated. A few CMV-associated chains proved CMV antigen-specific in vitro.

V gave up 0 bases and J gave up 4 bases; unmatched junction bases: 5. Germline V CDR1 and CDR2: SGHRS, YFSETQ. The CDR3 is 15 amino acids. Clones were read by immunoSEQ multiplex PCR, and TCRdb kept only the in-frame ones, dropping some. The sample contains around 250,000 clones, 90% of which appear only once. This clone was found a few times. Its antigen is unidentified. The donors were part of the roughly 120-subject validation cohort, which stood apart from the roughly 700-subject first cohort. V and J are TRBV5-1 and TRBJ2-5; 8 bases fit TRBD2. The sequenced sample consisted of PBMCs. This TCR was sampled from a woman younger than 35 in good health and CMV-seronegative. CDR3 DNA: TGCGCCAGCAGCTTGGACCTAGCGGGTGGAGAGACCCAGTACTTC. Translated: CASSLDLAGGETQYF.